Shown below are 26 T cell receptor beta chains from a single sample sequenced in a study of post-analysis software for immune sequencing data (dated by TCRdb to between 2014 and 2017). The paper as a whole reports these results and caveats: Patients showed significantly higher frequencies than controls for roughly five TRBV segments, among them TRBV5-6, TRBV5-1 and TRBV20-1.

No antigen has been identified for these receptors. The library relied on PCR. Instrument used: Illumina HiSeq 2500. To reduce PCR and sequencing biases, unique molecular identifiers were incorporated into the TCR beta cDNA libraries. TCRdb handled the public reads itself, with Q25 trimming in fastp and clone calling in MiXCR, and kept productive beta chains. CDR3 protein duplicates are merged, each entry listing the most common genes and DNA. The sample yields roughly 800,000 distinct CDR3 sequences; approximately 53% were counted once. The ten most abundant clones make up approximately 4.2% of the sample. Material: blood. These receptor sequences come from a girl aged 5-17 years with multiple sclerosis.

This clonotype has more than one count but fewer than ten. The chain has TRBV6-5 and TRBJ2-5; D remains unclear. The J call may be faulty, since TRBJ2-7 better matches the DNA end. The CDR3 contains 13 residues. Germline V gene lookup returns CDR1 MNHEY and CDR2 SVGAGI. The CDR3 sequence is CASSDGTEHEQYF. For the CDR3, the DNA is TGTGCCAGCTCTGACGGAACGGAGCACGAGCAGTACTTC.

This clonotype was seen only a few times. The V gene is TRBV12-3 or TRBV12-4, the J gene TRBJ2-3; the D gene could be TRBD1 or TRBD2 (5 bases each). Trimming removed 5 bases at V and 3 bases at J, with 9 bases between. The CDR3 covers 13 residues. The CDR3 nucleotides read TGTGCCAGCAGTCGGGACGGAACAGATACGCAGTATTTT. It encodes CASSRDGTDTQYF.

This clonotype came up a few times. The J gene is TRBJ2-7, the V gene TRBV15; 9 nucleotides agree with TRBD1. CDR1 and CDR2 (germline): LNHNV, YYDKDF (reference sequence). J gave up 3 bases and V 0 bases, and 12 bases lay outside the gene matches. The CDR3 consists of 18 residues. Written as DNA, the CDR3 is TGTGCCACCAGCAGAGATCATGGGACAGGGCGCCTAAACTACGAGCAGTACTTC. Residues: CATSRDHGTGRLNYEQYF.

V usage is TRBV4-1 and J usage is TRBJ1-2, with TRBD1 identical over 8 bases. With V trimmed by 3 bases and J by 4 bases, 13 bases remained unmatched. The CDR3 is 17 residues long. Per germline, CDR1 MGHRA and CDR2 YSYEKL. The CDR3 DNA reads as TGCGCCAGCAGCCAGATAGGCGAAGGACAGGGTGTCTATGGCTACACCTTC. It translates to CASSQIGEGQGVYGYTF.

V is TRBV7-9 and J is TRBJ2-7; TRBD1 agrees at 7 bases. V dropped 5 bases and J dropped 2; count of bases not matched to a gene: 12. The CDR3 length is 16 residues. Germline CDR1 reads SEHNR; CDR2 reads FQNEAQ (reference sequence). This CDR3 reads CASSLGQALTTYEQYF. The CDR3 DNA is TGTGCCAGCAGCCTCGGACAGGCCCTTACCACCTACGAGCAGTACTTC.

This chain joins TRBV6-4 and TRBJ2-3; D possibly corresponds to TRBD2 (5 bases). V lost 2 bases and J lost 5, with 14 bases in between. Per germline, CDR1 MRHNA and CDR2 SNTAGT. The CDR3 runs 15 residues. The CDR3 here is CASSDRGDAGDTQYF. For the CDR3, the DNA is TGTGCCAGCAGTGACCGGGGAGATGCCGGAGATACGCAGTATTTT.

The rearrangement uses TRBV20-1 and TRBJ1-2; the D is unclear. This CDR3 contains 13 residues. The germline V and J ends were trimmed by 6 bases and 8 bases, with 19 bases remaining between them. CDR1 and CDR2 from the germline V gene are DFQATT and SNEGSKA (reference sequence). The DNA of the CDR3 is TGCAGTGCCCCCCTTCCCCAGGCGATCGGCTACACCTTC. This translates into CSAPLPQAIGYTF.

This chain connects TRBV7-9 to TRBJ2-7; D assignment may be TRBD1 or TRBD2 (5 bases each). Germline values: CDR1 SEHNR, CDR2 FQNEAQ (reference sequence). This CDR3 spans 15 amino acids. The ends were cut back, 3 bases at V and 5 bases at J, with 17 bases in the middle. The CDR3 region has the DNA TGTGCCAGCAGCTTTGGGACGGGACGGATTAACGAGCAGTACTTC. This codes for CASSFGTGRINEQYF. The full variable domain, in which reference TRBV7-9 and TRBJ2-7 provide the parts outside the CDR3, is DTGVSQNPRHKITKRGQNVTFRCDPISEHNRLYWYRQTLGQGPEFLTYFQNEAQLEKSRLLSDRFSAERPKGSFSTLEIQRTEQGDSAMYLCASSFGTGRINEQYFGPGTRLTVT.

The chain combines TRBV3-1 with TRBJ2-5; D remains unclear. Looked up from germline, CDR1 is LGHDT and CDR2 is YNNKEL (reference sequence). The CDR3 is 13 amino acids. V lost 3 bases, J lost 5 bases, and 10 bases lay in between. As DNA, the CDR3 is TGTGCCAGCAGCCATTTGTTGTGGGAGACCCAGTACTTC. Amino acids: CASSHLLWETQYF.

The chain is built from TRBV2 and TRBJ1-1; the D is unclear. Trimming cost V 1 base and J 2 bases, with 8 bases left between them. Germline V lookup: CDR1 SNHLY, CDR2 FYNNEI. The CDR3 spans 14 residues. CDR3 sequence: CASSEGWVNTEAFF. CDR3 nucleotide sequence: TGTGCCAGCAGTGAAGGTTGGGTTAACACTGAAGCTTTCTTT.

The CDR3 coding sequence is TGCGCCAGCAGCTTGGAGGGAGGCCTATTGGATACGCAGTATTTT. Translated: CASSLEGGLLDTQYF. The chain combines TRBV5-1 with TRBJ2-3, with a weak D call TRBD2 (6 bases). V lost 0 bases and J lost 6, with 14 bases in between. This CDR3 is built from 15 residues. Germline CDR1 is SGHRS and CDR2 is YFSETQ.

In this sample, this clonotype turned up a few times. The chain recombines TRBV7-9 with TRBJ2-7, with 12 bases lining up with TRBD2. Germline CDR1 SEHNR, CDR2 FQNEAQ (reference sequence). The CDR3 sequence is 19 residues long. The J segment lost 2 bases and the V segment lost 5 bases, leaving 16 bases of the junction unmatched. For the CDR3, the DNA is TGTGCCAGCAGCCAAACGACCAGACTACTAGCGGGAGGAACCTACGAGCAGTACTTC. It translates to CASSQTTRLLAGGTYEQYF.

The V call is TRBV20-1, the J call TRBJ1-1; 7 nucleotides agree with TRBD1. Trimming cost V 1 base and J 1 base; bases outside gene matches: 6. The CDR3 is 15 amino acids. Germline CDR1 DFQATT, CDR2 SNEGSKA (reference sequence). The CDR3 region has the DNA TGCAGTGCTAGAGGGGACAGTGCCCCGAACACTGAAGCTTTCTTT. Its protein is CSARGDSAPNTEAFF.

This clonotype appeared a few times. V usage is TRBV4-2 and J usage is TRBJ2-7; TRBD2 aligns across 8 bases. Trimming at V came to 1 base and at J to 5 bases, leaving 13 bases not matched to a gene. The CDR3 consists of 17 residues. Looked up from germline, CDR1 is LGHNA and CDR2 is YNFKEQ. The CDR3 loop reads CASSQGETWTSQNEQYF. CDR3 DNA sequence: TGTGCCAGCAGCCAAGGAGAGACTTGGACTAGCCAGAACGAGCAGTACTTC.

The V and J genes are TRBV7-2 and TRBJ2-1; D not resolved. Germline V gene sequence: CDR1 SGHTA, CDR2 FQGNSA. The CDR3 sequence is 11 residues long. Between the trimmed V and J ends, which lost 4 bases and 8 bases, there was a span of 6 bases. Here the CDR3 reads CASSSLYEQFF. For the CDR3, the DNA is TGTGCCAGCAGCTCCCTATATGAGCAGTTCTTC.

J is TRBJ2-7 and V is TRBV5-1; 8 bases are shared with TRBD1. The ends lost 4 bases at V and 5 bases at J; junction bases unmatched: 26. The V gene's germline CDR1 is SGHRS and CDR2 YFSETQ. The CDR3 extends over 20 amino acids. DNA for the CDR3: TGCGCCAGCAGCCCTTACTACCGGGACCTCCCGGACAGGGCCGCAGACGAGCAGTACTTC. It codes for CASSPYYRDLPDRAADEQYF.

The genes are TRBV24-1 and TRBJ2-1, with TRBD1 identical over 7 bases. The CDR3 is 17 residues long. V gave up 4 bases and J gave up 5 bases; unmatched junction bases: 13. Germline V lookup: CDR1 KGHDR, CDR2 SFDVKD. The DNA for the CDR3 is TGTGCCACCAGTGACTCAGTAACCGGGACAGTTAACAATGAGCAGTTCTTC. This codes for CATSDSVTGTVNNEQFF.

The V and J genes are TRBV20-1 and TRBJ2-3, with 9 bases fitting TRBD2. This CDR3 has 15 amino acids. The ends lost 3 bases at V and 3 bases at J; junction bases unmatched: 7. CDR1 DFQATT and CDR2 SNEGSKA come from the germline V gene (reference sequence). CDR3 amino acids: CSARGRLAGTDTQYF. CDR3 bases: TGCAGTGCTAGGGGGCGGCTAGCGGGAACAGATACGCAGTATTTT.

V is TRBV5-1 and J is TRBJ2-7; 8 nucleotides align to TRBD1. The closer fit of TRBJ2-5 to the DNA end suggests the J call may be wrong. CDR3 length: 14 amino acids. Germline V gene sequence: CDR1 SGHRS, CDR2 YFSETQ. The CDR3 reads CASSLGQGMETQYF. CDR3 nucleotide sequence: TGCGCCAGCAGCTTGGGACAGGGGATGGAGACCCAGTACTTC.

CDR3 amino acids: CASSQGFPSFPNTQYF. The CDR3 DNA is TGCGCCAGCAGCCAAGGGTTCCCGTCCTTTCCAAATACGCAGTATTTT. V is TRBV4-1 and J is TRBJ2-3; no firm D call. The CDR3 has 16 residues. The V gene lost 1 base and the J gene lost 7 bases, with 18 bases spanning the gap. Germline CDR1 and CDR2: MGHRA and YSYEKL.

This chain joins TRBV27 and TRBJ2-3; TRBD1 agrees at 10 bases. Germline lookup yields CDR1 MNHEY and CDR2 SMNVEV (reference sequence). There are 16 residues in the CDR3. The V and J ends lost 8 bases and 5 bases, in that order; junction bases with no gene match: 13. This CDR3 reads CASRRAGTGVIDTQYF. The CDR3 bases are TGTGCCAGCCGGAGGGCCGGGACAGGGGTTATAGATACGCAGTATTTT.

This clonotype has more than one count but fewer than ten. V and J are TRBV20-1 and TRBJ2-7; 8 nucleotides align to TRBD2. The V and J ends lost 5 bases and 7 bases, in that order; junction bases with no gene match: 13. Germline CDR1 is DFQATT and CDR2 is SNEGSKA (reference sequence). This CDR3 spans 14 amino acids. CDR3 DNA sequence: TGCAGTGCTTTCTTAGCGGGACCAGCTCAGGAGCAGTACTTC. Amino acid sequence: CSAFLAGPAQEQYF.

The chain links TRBV10-3 to TRBJ1-6, with D hard to call. The V end lost 6 bases, the J end lost 7 bases, and 16 bases lay between the germline ends. CDR3 size: 15 residues. The V gene's germline CDR1 is ENHRY and CDR2 SYGVKD. CDR3 coding DNA: TGTGCCATCAGGCCATCAAGCGGGGAAAATTCACCCCTCCACTTT. Protein product: CAIRPSSGENSPLHF.

CDR3 nucleotides: TGTGCCAGCAGCTTAGGAGTACCTGAGTTCTTC. Encoded protein: CASSLGVPEFF. The V call is TRBV7-9, the J call TRBJ2-1; the D is unclear. This CDR3 comprises 11 residues. Trimming cost V 1 base and J 14 bases, with 9 bases left between them. Germline CDR1 reads SEHNR; CDR2 reads FQNEAQ (reference sequence). The complete variable domain, with remaining parts taken from reference TRBV7-9 and TRBJ2-1, reads DTGVSQNPRHKITKRGQNVTFRCDPISEHNRLYWYRQTLGQGPEFLTYFQNEAQLEKSRLLSDRFSAERPKGSFSTLEIQRTEQGDSAMYLCASSLGVPEFFGPGTRLTVL.

The chain links TRBV7-3 to TRBJ2-3, with TRBD2 matching over 7 bases. The germline CDR1 and CDR2 sequences are SGHTA and FQGTGA. This CDR3 contains 14 residues. V shed 0 bases, J shed 9 bases, and the junction held 6 bases outside the gene matches. The CDR3 region is CASSLTAGLGTQYF. The CDR3 region has the DNA TGTGCCAGCAGCTTAACGGCAGGACTAGGGACGCAGTATTTT.

This rearrangement joins TRBV20-1 to TRBJ2-1, with 8 nucleotides matching TRBD2. V dropped 0 bases and J dropped 1; count of bases not matched to a gene: 2. CDR1 and CDR2 (germline): DFQATT, SNEGSKA (reference sequence). The CDR3 is 15 amino acids. The CDR3 bases are TGCAGTGCTAGAGATGAGCGGGGGTCCTACAATGAGCAGTTCTTC. The encoded protein is CSARDERGSYNEQFF.